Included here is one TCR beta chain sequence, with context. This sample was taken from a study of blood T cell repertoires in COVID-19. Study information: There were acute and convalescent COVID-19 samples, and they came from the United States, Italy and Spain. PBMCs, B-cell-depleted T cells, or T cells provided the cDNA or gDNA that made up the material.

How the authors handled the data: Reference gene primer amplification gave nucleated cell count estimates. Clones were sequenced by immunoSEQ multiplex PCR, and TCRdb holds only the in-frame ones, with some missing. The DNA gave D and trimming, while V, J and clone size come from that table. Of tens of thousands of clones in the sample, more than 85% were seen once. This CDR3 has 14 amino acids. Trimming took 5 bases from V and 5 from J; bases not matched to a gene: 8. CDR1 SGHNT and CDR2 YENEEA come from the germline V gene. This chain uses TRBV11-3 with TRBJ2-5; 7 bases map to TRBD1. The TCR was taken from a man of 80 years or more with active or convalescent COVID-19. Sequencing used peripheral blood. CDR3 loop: CASSPGQVVETQYF. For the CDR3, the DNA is TGTGCCAGCAGCCCAGGACAGGTAGTGGAGACCCAGTACTTC.